This T cell receptor (beta chain) came from a study of graft-versus-host responses after intestinal transplantation. About the study: All recipients got anti-thymocyte globulin induction, then tacrolimus and steroids for about 3 years.

Worth noting for this clone: Its antigen remains unidentified.

General study results and limits: Declines in HvG clones occurring early post-transplant were associated with peak circulating GvH clone levels. GvH clones were identified in recipient marrow, with some first appearing in ileum or blood. High graft-versus-host to host-versus-graft T cell clonal ratios marked allografts of patients with graft-donor macrochimerism.

Here immunoSEQ multiplex PCR was the method, and the copy in TCRdb shows in-frame clones only, minus some. The sample consists of under 8,500 clones, about four fifths of them appearing once. V dropped 3 bases and J dropped 4; count of bases not matched to a gene: 2. CDR3 length equals 13 residues. Per germline, CDR1 SGHRS and CDR2 YFSETQ. The authors processed graft tissue to release intraepithelial and lamina propria lymphocytes. The chain joins TRBV5-1 to TRBJ2-7; TRBD1 agrees at 9 bases. The sample was ileum tissue, taken approximately 290 days after intestinal transplant. This clonotype was obtained from a human patient who received an intestinal transplant, so some T cells may come from the graft donor. The CDR3 nucleotides read TGCGCCAGCAGCTCCGGACAGGGGTACGAGCAGTACTTC. Translating it yields CASSSGQGYEQYF.